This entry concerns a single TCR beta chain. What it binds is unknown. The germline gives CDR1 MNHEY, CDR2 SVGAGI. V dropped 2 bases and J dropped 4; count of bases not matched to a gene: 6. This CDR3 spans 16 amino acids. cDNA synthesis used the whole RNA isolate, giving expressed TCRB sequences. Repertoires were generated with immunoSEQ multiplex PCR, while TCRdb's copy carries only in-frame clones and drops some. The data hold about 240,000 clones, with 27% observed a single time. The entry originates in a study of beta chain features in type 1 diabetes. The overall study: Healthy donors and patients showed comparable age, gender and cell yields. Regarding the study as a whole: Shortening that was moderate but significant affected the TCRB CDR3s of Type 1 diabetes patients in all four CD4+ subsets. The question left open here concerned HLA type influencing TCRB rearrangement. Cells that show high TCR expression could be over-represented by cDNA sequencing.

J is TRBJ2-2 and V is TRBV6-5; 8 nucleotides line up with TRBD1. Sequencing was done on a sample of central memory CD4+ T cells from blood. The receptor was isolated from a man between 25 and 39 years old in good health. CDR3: CASSYPGQGRTGELFF. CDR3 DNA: TGTGCCAGCAGTTACCCCGGACAGGGACGCACCGGGGAGCTGTTTTTT.